A selection of T cell receptor beta chains follows, all from one sample in a study of regulatory T cells in long-lasting Graves disease. From the multiplex PCR reads, TCRdb called clonotypes with MiXCR, one entry per CDR3 protein. Among some 560,000 distinct CDR3 sequences listed, roughly 16% were seen once. The sample also formed part of further work on T cells in Graves' hyperthyroidism and ophthalmopathy.

Sequenced here: peripheral blood mononuclear cells (PBMCs), sampled at new diagnosis, from a patient treated with antithyroid drugs. Receptor source: a woman aged 40-65 years with Graves disease. CDR3s include the opening cysteine and the closing phenylalanine or tryptophan. Fields, in order: clone size, V gene, D gene, J gene, CDR3 DNA, CDR3 protein. The D gene is left open where the match is weak. The size of a clone is reported for some rows only, either as once, few or many, or as a class for expanded clones.

clone_size: many
v_call: TRBV28
d_call: TRBD1
j_call: TRBJ2-7
cdr3_nt: TGTGCCAGCAGTTCCCGGGACAGGGGTTACGAGCAGTACTTC
cdr3_aa: CASSSRDRGYEQYF

clone_size: .
v_call: TRBV5-1
d_call: .
j_call: TRBJ1-1
cdr3_nt: TGCGCCAGCAGCTCCACTCCAGGGGAGGCTGAAGCTTTCTTT
cdr3_aa: CASSSTPGEAEAFF

clone_size: few
v_call: TRBV12-3/TRBV12-4
d_call: .
j_call: TRBJ2-1
cdr3_nt: TGTGCCAGCAGTGGAACTGGTTACAATGAGCAGTTCTTC
cdr3_aa: CASSGTGYNEQFF

clone_size: many
v_call: TRBV9
d_call: .
j_call: TRBJ2-3
cdr3_nt: TGTGCCAGCAACTACAGAGACTCAGATACGCAGTATTTT
cdr3_aa: CASNYRDSDTQYF

clone_size: .
v_call: TRBV6-2/TRBV6-3
d_call: .
j_call: TRBJ1-2
cdr3_nt: TGTGCCAGCAGTTACGCCGGGACTAACTATGGCTACACCTTC
cdr3_aa: CASSYAGTNYGYTF

clone_size: many
v_call: TRBV29-1
d_call: .
j_call: TRBJ1-5
cdr3_nt: TGCAGCGTTGGGGATAATCAGCCCCAGCATTTT
cdr3_aa: CSVGDNQPQHF

clone_size: few
v_call: TRBV6-5
d_call: TRBD1
j_call: TRBJ1-6
cdr3_nt: TGTGCCAGCAGTTACTGGACAGGGGACAATTCACCCCTCCACTTT
cdr3_aa: CASSYWTGDNSPLHF

clone_size: .
v_call: TRBV6-1
d_call: .
j_call: TRBJ2-5
cdr3_nt: TGTGCCAGCAGTGATGGGGGGCGTGTGACCCAGTACTTC
cdr3_aa: CASSDGGRVTQYF

clone_size: .
v_call: TRBV19
d_call: .
j_call: TRBJ1-5
cdr3_nt: TGTGCCAGTAGGCCCCCGACAGATAATCAGCCCCAGCATTTT
cdr3_aa: CASRPPTDNQPQHF

clone_size: .
v_call: TRBV6-1
d_call: TRBD2
j_call: TRBJ2-1
cdr3_nt: TGTGCCAGCAGCCCCGGACTAGCGGGGGGACTCTACAATGAGCAGTTCTTC
cdr3_aa: CASSPGLAGGLYNEQFF

clone_size: once
v_call: TRBV20-1
d_call: TRBD2
j_call: TRBJ2-7
cdr3_nt: TGCAGTGCTCTACTAGCGGGGGGGTCCTACGAGCAGTACTTC
cdr3_aa: CSALLAGGSYEQYF

clone_size: .
v_call: TRBV5-6
d_call: .
j_call: TRBJ2-1
cdr3_nt: TGTGCCAGCAGCTTGGCTCAGGGAGACAATGAGCAGTTCTTC
cdr3_aa: CASSLAQGDNEQFF

clone_size: many
v_call: TRBV28
d_call: .
j_call: TRBJ1-5
cdr3_nt: TGTGCCAGCAGTGTCGCCAATCTTCTCCCACAGCCCCAGCATTTT
cdr3_aa: CASSVANLLPQPQHF

clone_size: many
v_call: TRBV5-4
d_call: .
j_call: TRBJ2-7
cdr3_nt: TGTGCCAGCAGCTTGTGGCAGAACGAGCAGTACTTC
cdr3_aa: CASSLWQNEQYF

clone_size: .
v_call: TRBV10-3
d_call: .
j_call: TRBJ2-2
cdr3_nt: TGTGCCATCAAGAACATAGGGGCAAACACCGGGGAGCTGTTTTTT
cdr3_aa: CAIKNIGANTGELFF

clone_size: .
v_call: TRBV10-2
d_call: TRBD1
j_call: TRBJ1-2
cdr3_nt: TGCGCCAGCACCCCACCTAAAACCGGGACAGGGTTCTATGGCTACACCTTC
cdr3_aa: CASTPPKTGTGFYGYTF

clone_size: .
v_call: TRBV19
d_call: TRBD1
j_call: TRBJ2-3
cdr3_nt: TGTGCCAGTAGTATACCGGGACAGGGTGCAGATACGCAGTATTTT
cdr3_aa: CASSIPGQGADTQYF

clone_size: .
v_call: TRBV29-1
d_call: TRBD2
j_call: TRBJ2-7
cdr3_nt: TGCAGCGTTGTTAGCGGGGACTCCTACGAGCAGTACTTC
cdr3_aa: CSVVSGDSYEQYF

clone_size: few
v_call: TRBV9
d_call: TRBD2
j_call: TRBJ2-3
cdr3_nt: TGTGCCAGCAGCGTAGAGTTTGCGGGGGGGACGGGTACGCAGTATTTT
cdr3_aa: CASSVEFAGGTGTQYF

clone_size: few
v_call: TRBV5-6
d_call: .
j_call: TRBJ2-3
cdr3_nt: TGTGCCAGCAGCCCTAACCCGGGGGGCGCAGATACGCAGTATTTT
cdr3_aa: CASSPNPGGADTQYF

clone_size: many
v_call: TRBV5-1
d_call: TRBD1
j_call: TRBJ2-7
cdr3_nt: TGTGCCAGCAGCTTGGGACAGAGCTCCTACGAGCAGTACTTC
cdr3_aa: CASSLGQSSYEQYF

clone_size: many
v_call: TRBV14
d_call: .
j_call: TRBJ1-5
cdr3_nt: TGTGCCAGCAGCCAGAACCAACGGCAGCCCCAGCATTTT
cdr3_aa: CASSQNQRQPQHF

clone_size: .
v_call: TRBV18
d_call: .
j_call: TRBJ2-5
cdr3_nt: TGTGCCAGCTCACCACCCCATATCCAAGAGACCCAGTACTTC
cdr3_aa: CASSPPHIQETQYF

clone_size: many
v_call: TRBV6-1
d_call: .
j_call: TRBJ1-1
cdr3_nt: TGTGCCACCGCTATGAGGGAGTGGACTGAAGCTTTCTTT
cdr3_aa: CATAMREWTEAFF

clone_size: .
v_call: TRBV4-1
d_call: .
j_call: TRBJ1-6
cdr3_nt: TGCGCCAGCAGCCAAGAGTTTGGTAATTCACCCCTCCACTTT
cdr3_aa: CASSQEFGNSPLHF

clone_size: many
v_call: TRBV7-9
d_call: .
j_call: TRBJ1-5
cdr3_nt: TGTGCCAGCAGCGTCGGATTTTCAGATACTAGCAATCAGCCCCAGCATTTT
cdr3_aa: CASSVGFSDTSNQPQHF

clone_size: .
v_call: TRBV7-9
d_call: .
j_call: TRBJ2-7
cdr3_nt: TGTGCCAGCAGCTCCCGGCCCCAATACGAGCAGTACTTC
cdr3_aa: CASSSRPQYEQYF

clone_size: many
v_call: TRBV2
d_call: .
j_call: TRBJ1-1
cdr3_nt: TGTGCCAGCAGTCGGGGTTCGTGGAACACTGAAGCTTTCTTT
cdr3_aa: CASSRGSWNTEAFF

clone_size: few
v_call: TRBV19
d_call: .
j_call: TRBJ2-7
cdr3_nt: TGTGCCAGTAGTAAGGACAGAACCTACGAGCAGTACTTC
cdr3_aa: CASSKDRTYEQYF

clone_size: .
v_call: TRBV4-1
d_call: .
j_call: TRBJ2-5
cdr3_nt: TGCGCCAGCAGCCAAGGGTCTTCAGGTGGGGAGACCCAGTACTTC
cdr3_aa: CASSQGSSGGETQYF

clone_size: .
v_call: TRBV19
d_call: .
j_call: TRBJ1-5
cdr3_nt: TGTGCCAGTAGTATTTGGGGGAACAATCAGCCCCAGCATTTT
cdr3_aa: CASSIWGNNQPQHF

clone_size: few
v_call: TRBV29-1
d_call: .
j_call: TRBJ1-1
cdr3_nt: TGCAGCGTTGGCAGGGATGTAAGGGCTTTCTTT
cdr3_aa: CSVGRDVRAFF

clone_size: .
v_call: TRBV19
d_call: .
j_call: TRBJ1-1
cdr3_nt: TGTGCCAGTAGTACGCCATCGTTGGGGACCACTGAAGCTTTCTTT
cdr3_aa: CASSTPSLGTTEAFF